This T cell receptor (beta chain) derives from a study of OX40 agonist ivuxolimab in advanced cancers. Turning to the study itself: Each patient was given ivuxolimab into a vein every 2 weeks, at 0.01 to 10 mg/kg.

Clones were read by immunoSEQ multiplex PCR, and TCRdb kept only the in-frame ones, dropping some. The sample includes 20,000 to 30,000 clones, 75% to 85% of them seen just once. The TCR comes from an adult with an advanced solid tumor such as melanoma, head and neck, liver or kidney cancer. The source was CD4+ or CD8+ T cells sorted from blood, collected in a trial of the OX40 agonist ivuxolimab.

In DNA form, the CDR3 reads TGTGCCAGCAGTTACTCCGGGGCCAACGTCCTGACTTTC. Amino acid sequence: CASSYSGANVLTF. The chain carries TRBV6-5 and TRBJ2-6; D gene unclear. V was trimmed by 0 bases and J by 4 bases, leaving 1 base between them. Germline loops: CDR1 MNHEY, CDR2 SVGAGI. This CDR3 has 13 residues.